This T cell receptor (beta chain) was found in a study of blood T cell repertoires in COVID-19. Using immunoSEQ multiplex PCR, the repertoire was profiled, and TCRdb retains in-frame clones only, with some absent. The sample yields around 100,000 clones, 82% seen once. The V gene lost 8 bases and the J gene lost 0 bases, with 5 bases spanning the gap. CDR3 length: 13 residues. The TCR originated in a man between 70 and 80 years old with acute or convalescent COVID-19. The gene calls are TRBV12-3 or TRBV12-4 and TRBJ2-6; no reliable D call. The sequencing input was peripheral blood. CDR3 in DNA: TGTGCCAGCCTAAGCTCTGGGGCCAACGTCCTGACTTTC. Amino acid sequence: CASLSSGANVLTF.